Below are 18 T cell receptor beta chains sequenced from a single sample in a study of T cells in Graves' hyperthyroidism and ophthalmopathy. TCR beta CDR3 sequences were amplified from RNA transcripts. HTBI primers were used for first-round RT-PCR of the TCR CDR3. TCRdb used MiXCR to reprocess the multiplex PCR reads, holding one entry per CDR3 protein. In the table there are roughly 200,000 distinct CDR3 sequences, around 19% of which are singletons. Sequencing used blood. Receptor source: a man in his forties or fifties with Graves' hyperthyroidism.

This clonotype was counted many times. The rearrangement links TRBV13 to TRBJ2-2; D assignment may be TRBD1 or TRBD2 (5 bases each). This CDR3 is 12 amino acids long. The germline V gene has CDR1 PRHDT and CDR2 FYEKMQ (reference sequence). Trimming cost V 5 bases and J 7 bases, with 8 bases left between them. Written as DNA, the CDR3 is TGTGCCAGCAGCCAGGGACGCGGGGAGCTGTTTTTT. Translating it yields CASSQGRGELFF.

This clonotype occurred many times. The gene calls are TRBV12-3 or TRBV12-4 and TRBJ1-1; D might be TRBD1 (6 bases). This CDR3 spans 13 amino acids. Trimming removed 4 bases at V and 4 bases at J, with 10 bases between. CDR3 sequence reads: CASSSTGSTEAFF. CDR3 coding DNA: TGTGCCAGCAGTTCCACAGGGAGCACTGAAGCTTTCTTT.

The table lists this clonotype with a few counts. This chain joins TRBV4-3 and TRBJ2-5, with TRBD2 matching over 9 bases. Germline CDR1 reads LGHNA; CDR2 reads YSLEER. This CDR3 has 17 residues. After removal of 1 base from V and 4 bases from J, the junction contained 10 bases not matched to a gene. CDR3: CASSQGAPLAGVETQYF. The CDR3 DNA reads as TGCGCCAGCAGCCAAGGGGCTCCTTTAGCGGGGGTAGAGACCCAGTACTTC.

This clonotype has ten or more counts. The rearrangement uses TRBV20-1 and TRBJ2-7, with 8 bases identical to TRBD1. CDR1 DFQATT and CDR2 SNEGSKA come from the germline V gene (reference sequence). V gave up 5 bases and J gave up 2 bases; unmatched junction bases: 2. The CDR3 length is 12 residues. The CDR3 DNA sequence: TGCAGTGCTGGGGACAGGCCCTACGAGCAGTACTTC. Amino acids: CSAGDRPYEQYF.

Ten or more counts support this clonotype. V is TRBV28 and J is TRBJ2-7; TRBD2 matches at 12 bases. Per the germline V gene, CDR1 is MDHEN and CDR2 is SYDVKM. The trim removed 6 bases at V and 4 bases at J, leaving 7 bases unmatched. The CDR3 covers 15 residues. The DNA for the CDR3 is TGTGCCAGCAGCTCCCTAGCGGGGGGGCCTTACGAGCAGTACTTC. Translation gives CASSSLAGGPYEQYF.

This clonotype has at least ten counts. The CDR3 loop reads CASSLSAGGSYGYTF. CDR3 bases: TGTGCCAGCAGCTTGTCGGCAGGGGGCAGCTATGGCTACACCTTC. The chain uses TRBV7-2 and TRBJ1-2; 8 bases map to TRBD1. The CDR3 is 15 residues long. V dropped 3 bases and J dropped 4; count of bases not matched to a gene: 7. Germline lookup yields CDR1 SGHTA and CDR2 FQGNSA.

This clonotype showed up many times. The J gene is TRBJ2-7, the V gene TRBV5-5; tentatively, D is TRBD1 (6 bases). With 4 bases removed from V and 2 bases from J, the gap between germline ends came to 16 bases. This CDR3 comprises 15 residues. CDR1 is SGHKS and CDR2 is YYEKEE in the germline V gene (reference sequence). This CDR3 reads CASSIDQGRTYEQYF. CDR3 in DNA: TGTGCCAGCAGCATAGACCAGGGGCGAACCTACGAGCAGTACTTC.

The rearrangement joins TRBV9 to TRBJ2-2, with a possible D match to TRBD1 (5 bases). CDR3 length: 15 amino acids. Trimming shortened V by 0 bases and J by 6 bases, and 12 bases separated the two germline ends. Germline-derived CDR1 and CDR2 are SGDLS and YYNGEE. The CDR3 region is CASSVVQGAPGELFF. DNA of the CDR3: TGTGCCAGCAGCGTAGTTCAAGGGGCCCCCGGGGAGCTGTTTTTT. The full variable domain, in which reference TRBV9 and TRBJ2-2 provide the parts outside the CDR3, is DSGVTQTPKHLITATGQRVTLRCSPRSGDLSVYWYQQSLDQGLQFLIQYYNGEERAKGNILERFSAQQFPDLHSELNLSSLELGDSALYFCASSVVQGAPGELFFGEGSRLTVL.

The V gene is TRBV5-1, the J gene TRBJ2-1; a weak D match, TRBD2 (5 bases). V was shortened by 0 bases and J by 5 bases, with 12 bases between the two germline ends. Germline values: CDR1 SGHRS, CDR2 YFSETQ. The CDR3 consists of 15 residues. Written as DNA, the CDR3 is TGCGCCAGCAGCTTGGAGCGGCTCCTAGACAATGAGCAGTTCTTC. This codes for CASSLERLLDNEQFF.

This clonotype was seen repeatedly, ten times or more. This chain connects TRBV5-8 to TRBJ2-1, with D possibly TRBD1 on 6 matching bases. V lost 5 bases, J lost 4 bases, and 16 bases lay in between. The CDR3 sequence is 15 residues long. Germline V gives CDR1 SGHTS, CDR2 YDEGEE. CDR3: CASRRTALGYNEQFF. DNA of the CDR3: TGTGCCAGCAGACGGACAGCCCTGGGGTACAATGAGCAGTTCTTC.

Ten or more counts support this clonotype. The rearrangement joins TRBV20-1 to TRBJ1-1, with D possibly being TRBD1 (6 bases). Trimming pared 4 bases from V and 0 bases from J, leaving 9 bases between. Germline CDR1 DFQATT, CDR2 SNEGSKA (reference sequence). This CDR3 has 13 amino acids. This CDR3 is CSAIRGLNTEAFF. In DNA, the CDR3 is TGCAGTGCTATCAGGGGTCTGAACACTGAAGCTTTCTTT.

The table lists this clonotype with a few counts. V usage is TRBV6-1 and J usage is TRBJ1-2; D gene unclear. V was pared by 4 bases and J by 7 bases, with 7 bases between. Per germline, CDR1 MNHNS and CDR2 SASEGT. The CDR3 extends over 11 amino acids. CDR3 sequence (DNA): TGTGCCAGCAGTGGGAGTCGTGGCTACACCTTC. As protein: CASSGSRGYTF.

This clonotype was seen repeatedly, ten times or more. This chain joins TRBV18 and TRBJ2-1, with D unclear. Germline lookup yields CDR1 KGHSH and CDR2 LQKENI. The CDR3 runs 14 residues. Trimming pared 5 bases from V and 5 bases from J, leaving 13 bases between. The CDR3 loop reads CASSFSRRDNEQFF. CDR3 bases: TGTGCCAGCTCATTCTCTCGTCGGGACAATGAGCAGTTCTTC.

At least ten counts were recorded for this clonotype. V usage is TRBV5-1 and J usage is TRBJ2-3; D is unclear. Deletions cut 3 bases from V and 2 bases from J, with 10 bases between. Germline V gene lookup returns CDR1 SGHRS and CDR2 YFSETQ. CDR3 length equals 14 residues. The CDR3, as DNA: TGCGCCAGCAGCTGGGCCGAGAACACAGATACGCAGTATTTT. Translating gives CASSWAENTDTQYF. Looking up the rest from reference TRBV5-1 and TRBJ2-3 gives the full variable domain: KAGVTQTPRYLIKTRGQQVTLSCSPISGHRSVSWYQQTPGQGLQFLFEYFSETQRNKGNFPGRFSGRQFSNSRSEMNVSTLELGDSALYLCASSWAENTDTQYFGPGTRLTVL.

The chain joins TRBV7-2 to TRBJ1-1; no clear D gene. Trimming took 5 bases from V and 1 from J, leaving 8 bases between them. The CDR3 runs to 13 residues. The germline V gene has CDR1 SGHTA and CDR2 FQGNSA. The CDR3 DNA sequence: TGTGCCAGCAGCAGCTCCACGAACACTGAAGCTTTCTTT. Translated, it gives CASSSSTNTEAFF.

This clonotype was seen at least ten times. This chain uses TRBV28 with TRBJ1-1; perhaps TRBD1 as D (6 bases). The CDR3 is 12 residues long. Trimming shortened V by 2 bases and J by 10 bases, and 11 bases separated the two germline ends. Germline CDR1 is MDHEN and CDR2 is SYDVKM. The CDR3 is CASSLGLRGAFF. Written as DNA, the CDR3 is TGTGCCAGCAGTTTAGGCCTCAGGGGAGCTTTCTTT.

This clonotype was counted at least ten times. This chain connects TRBV12-3 or TRBV12-4 to TRBJ2-5; 15 positions agree with TRBD2. V dropped 4 bases and J dropped 0; count of bases not matched to a gene: 9. This CDR3 has 19 residues. The CDR3 bases are TGTGCCAGCAGTTCAGGAGGACTAGCGGGGGGGCCGTACCAAGAGACCCAGTACTTC. Its protein is CASSSGGLAGGPYQETQYF.

This clonotype occurred many times. The rearrangement links TRBV30 to TRBJ1-5, with TRBD1 identical over 7 bases. This CDR3 spans 13 amino acids. Trimming cost V 3 bases and J 6 bases; bases outside gene matches: 5. The V gene's germline CDR1 is GTSNPN and CDR2 SVGIG (reference sequence). CDR3 nucleotides: TGTGCCTGGAGCGCAAGGGGGCCTCAGCCCCAGCATTTT. This gives the protein CAWSARGPQPQHF. Together with reference TRBV30 and TRBJ1-5, the CDR3 gives the full variable domain: SQTIHQWPATLVQPVGSPLSLECTVEGTSNPNLYWYRQAAGRGLQLLFYSVGIGQISSEVPQNLSASRPQDRQFILSSKKLLLSDSGFYLCAWSARGPQPQHFGDGTRLSIL.